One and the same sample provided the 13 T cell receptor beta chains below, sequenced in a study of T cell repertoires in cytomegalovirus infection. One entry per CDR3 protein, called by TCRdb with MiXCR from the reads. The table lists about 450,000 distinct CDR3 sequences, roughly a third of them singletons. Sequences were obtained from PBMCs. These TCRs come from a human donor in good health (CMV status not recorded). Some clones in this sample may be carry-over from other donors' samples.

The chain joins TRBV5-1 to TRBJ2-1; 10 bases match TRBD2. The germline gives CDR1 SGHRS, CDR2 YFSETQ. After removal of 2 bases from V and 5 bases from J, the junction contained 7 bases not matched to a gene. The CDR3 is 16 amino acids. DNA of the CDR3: TGCGCCAGCAGCTTAATTGTAGCGGGGGGAAACAATGAGCAGTTCTTC. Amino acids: CASSLIVAGGNNEQFF.

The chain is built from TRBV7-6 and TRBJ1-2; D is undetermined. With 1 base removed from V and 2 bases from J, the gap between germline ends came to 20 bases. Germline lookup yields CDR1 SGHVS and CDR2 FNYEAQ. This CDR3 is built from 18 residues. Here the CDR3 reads CASSLVALWGAANYGYTF. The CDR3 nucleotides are TGTGCCAGCAGCTTAGTGGCTCTCTGGGGAGCAGCGAACTATGGCTACACCTTC.

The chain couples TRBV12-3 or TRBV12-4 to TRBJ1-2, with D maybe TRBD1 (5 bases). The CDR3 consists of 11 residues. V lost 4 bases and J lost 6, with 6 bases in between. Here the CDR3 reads CASSSGHGYTF. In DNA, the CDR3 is TGTGCCAGCAGTTCGGGACATGGCTACACCTTC.

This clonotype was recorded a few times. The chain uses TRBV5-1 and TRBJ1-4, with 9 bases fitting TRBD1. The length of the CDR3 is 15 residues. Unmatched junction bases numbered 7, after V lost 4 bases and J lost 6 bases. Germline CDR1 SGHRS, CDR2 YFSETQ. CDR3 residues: CASSGGQGLYEKLFF. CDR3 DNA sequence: TGCGCCAGCAGCGGGGGACAGGGCCTGTATGAAAAACTGTTTTTT.

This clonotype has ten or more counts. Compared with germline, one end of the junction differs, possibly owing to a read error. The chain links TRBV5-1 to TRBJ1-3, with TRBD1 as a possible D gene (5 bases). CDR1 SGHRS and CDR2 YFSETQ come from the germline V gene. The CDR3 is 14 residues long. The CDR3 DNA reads TGTGCCAGCAGCTTAGACAGCTCTGGAAACACCATATATTTT. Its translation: CASSLDSSGNTIYF.

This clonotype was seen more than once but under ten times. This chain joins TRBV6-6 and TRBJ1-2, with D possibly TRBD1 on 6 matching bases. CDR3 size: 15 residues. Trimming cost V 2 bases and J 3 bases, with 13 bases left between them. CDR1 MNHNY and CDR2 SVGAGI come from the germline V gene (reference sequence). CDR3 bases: TGTGCCAGCAGTTACCCTACAGGGTTTTACTATGGCTACACCTTC. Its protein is CASSYPTGFYYGYTF.

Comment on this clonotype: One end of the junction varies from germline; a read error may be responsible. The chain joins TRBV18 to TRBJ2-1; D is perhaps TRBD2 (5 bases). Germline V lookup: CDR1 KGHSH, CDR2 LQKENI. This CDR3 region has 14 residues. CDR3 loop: CASSPTGSYNEQFF. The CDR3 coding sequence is TGTGCCAGCTCCCCTACGGGGTCCTATAATGAGCAGTTCTTC.

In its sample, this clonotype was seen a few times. CDR3 sequence reads: CASSRGQGVGELFF. The CDR3 DNA follows: TGTGCCAGCAGCCGGGGACAGGGGGTCGGGGAGCTGTTTTTT. The chain couples TRBV12-3 or TRBV12-4 to TRBJ2-2, with TRBD1 matching 11 bases. The trim removed 6 bases at V and 7 bases at J, leaving 4 bases unmatched. The CDR3 consists of 14 residues.

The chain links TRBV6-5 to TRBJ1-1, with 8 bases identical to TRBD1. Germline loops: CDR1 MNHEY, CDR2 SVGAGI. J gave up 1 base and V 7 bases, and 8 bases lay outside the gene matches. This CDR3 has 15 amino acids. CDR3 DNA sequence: TGTGCCAGCATGGGAGGAGGGACAGGGAACACTGAAGCTTTCTTT. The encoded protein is CASMGGGTGNTEAFF.

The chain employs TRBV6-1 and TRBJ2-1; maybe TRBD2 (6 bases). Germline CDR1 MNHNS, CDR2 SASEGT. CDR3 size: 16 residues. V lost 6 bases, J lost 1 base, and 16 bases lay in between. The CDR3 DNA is TGTGCCAGCAGCGTAGAGGCAGGGAGGTCCTACAATGAGCAGTTCTTC. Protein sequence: CASSVEAGRSYNEQFF.

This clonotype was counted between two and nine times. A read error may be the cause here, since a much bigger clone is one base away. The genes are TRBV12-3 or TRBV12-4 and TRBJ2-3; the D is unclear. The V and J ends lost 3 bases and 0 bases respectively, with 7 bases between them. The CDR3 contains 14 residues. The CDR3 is CASSFMGSTDTQYF. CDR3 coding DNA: TGTGCCAGCAGTTTTATGGGGAGCACAGATACGCAGTATTTT.

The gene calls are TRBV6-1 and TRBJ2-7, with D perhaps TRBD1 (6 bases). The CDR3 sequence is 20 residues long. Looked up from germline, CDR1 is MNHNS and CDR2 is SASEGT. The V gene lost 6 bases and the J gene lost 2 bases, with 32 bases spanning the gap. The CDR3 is CASSHTSSGTSKSQAYEQYF. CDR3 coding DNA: TGTGCCAGCAGCCACACCTCTTCCGGGACAAGCAAGTCCCAGGCCTACGAGCAGTACTTC.

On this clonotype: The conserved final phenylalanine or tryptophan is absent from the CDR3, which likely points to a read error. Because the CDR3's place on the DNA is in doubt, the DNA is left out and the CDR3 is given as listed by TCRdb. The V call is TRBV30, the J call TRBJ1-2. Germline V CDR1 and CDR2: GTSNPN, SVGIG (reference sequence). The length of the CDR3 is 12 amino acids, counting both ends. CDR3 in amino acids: CAWRRADYNFML.